This TCR beta chain was sequenced in a study of T cell responses to AZD1222 COVID-19 vaccine. The V segment lost 4 bases and the J segment 7 bases; nucleotides outside the gene matches: 6. CDR3 length: 13 amino acids. The germline V gene has CDR1 SGHRS and CDR2 YFSETQ. Assay used: immunoSEQ multiplex PCR; TCRdb lists only in-frame clones, some missing. The sample gives roughly 180,000 clones, about nine tenths of which show up once; over 1.5% is in the top ten. V gene TRBV5-1 combines with J gene TRBJ2-7; TRBD1 matches 9 bases. The receptor's source is an adult in good health. The sample here was peripheral blood, taken on day 0 of AZD1222 vaccination. DNA of the CDR3: TGCGCCAGCAGCCCCACAGGGGGCCGGGAGCAGTACTTC. The encoded protein is CASSPTGGREQYF.